Listed below are T cell receptor beta chains from one sample, sequenced in a study of HIV-infected patients and healthy controls. From the 5' RACE reads, TCRdb called clonotypes with MiXCR, one entry per CDR3 protein. The sample lists some 8,500 distinct CDR3 sequences, 8% seen once, with 30% to 40% in the top ten. This sample comprised blood, obtained before antiretroviral therapy. The receptor source for this set is an adult with HIV infection. The donor label of this sample is uncertain. Each CDR3 is given with its conserved first and last residue. The D gene is left open where the match is weak. Only some rows state a clone size, as once, few, many or a class for expanded clones.

d_gene: NA
v_gene: TRBV12-3/TRBV12-4
abundance: many
j_gene: TRBJ1-1
CDR3aa: CASSLVRQVSTEAFF
CDR3nt: TGTGCCAGCAGTTTAGTTCGACAGGTTTCCACTGAAGCTTTCTTT

d_gene: NA
v_gene: TRBV19
abundance: many
j_gene: TRBJ2-4
CDR3aa: CASSAPFGGAKNIQYF
CDR3nt: TGTGCCAGTAGTGCTCCCTTTGGTGGAGCGAAAAACATTCAGTACTTC

d_gene: NA
v_gene: TRBV2
abundance: many
j_gene: TRBJ1-2
CDR3aa: CASSGLGLGYGYTF
CDR3nt: TGTGCCAGCAGTGGGCTCGGTTTAGGGTATGGCTACACCTTC

d_gene: TRBD1
v_gene: TRBV6-1
abundance: many
j_gene: TRBJ1-5
CDR3aa: CASGDRRVGNQPQHF
CDR3nt: TGTGCCAGCGGGGACAGACGGGTTGGCAATCAGCCCCAGCATTTT

d_gene: NA
v_gene: TRBV15
abundance: many
j_gene: TRBJ1-5
CDR3aa: CATSRGTAENQPQHF
CDR3nt: TGTGCCACCAGCAGAGGTACAGCCGAGAATCAGCCCCAGCATTTT

d_gene: NA
v_gene: TRBV4-1
abundance: few
j_gene: TRBJ2-3
CDR3aa: CASSQGGLRRGDTDTQYF
CDR3nt: TGCGCCAGCAGCCAAGGGGGGTTAAGGCGTGGGGACACAGATACGCAGTATTTT

d_gene: NA
v_gene: TRBV19
abundance: many
j_gene: TRBJ1-5
CDR3aa: CASSIDPRPNQPQHF
CDR3nt: TGTGCCAGTAGTATAGATCCACGGCCAAATCAGCCCCAGCATTTT

d_gene: NA
v_gene: TRBV5-6
abundance: many
j_gene: TRBJ2-7
CDR3aa: CASSLDGPAATYEQYF
CDR3nt: TGTGCCAGCAGCTTGGACGGACCCGCTGCAACCTACGAGCAGTACTTC

d_gene: TRBD2
v_gene: TRBV7-9
abundance: large
j_gene: TRBJ2-5
CDR3aa: CASSSTSGTEQETQYF
CDR3nt: TGTGCCAGCAGCTCCACTAGCGGGACCGAACAAGAGACCCAGTACTTC

d_gene: NA
v_gene: TRBV11-2
abundance: many
j_gene: TRBJ1-6
CDR3aa: CASSSRQKRWDSPLHF
CDR3nt: TGTGCCAGCAGCTCTAGACAGAAAAGATGGGATTCACCCCTCCACTTT

d_gene: NA
v_gene: TRBV6-5
abundance: few
j_gene: TRBJ1-4
CDR3aa: CASRESGVGEKLFF
CDR3nt: TGTGCCAGCAGGGAAAGTGGGGTTGGGGAAAAACTGTTTTTT

d_gene: TRBD1
v_gene: TRBV12-3/TRBV12-4
abundance: many
j_gene: TRBJ2-2
CDR3aa: CASSLGTGNTGELFF
CDR3nt: TGTGCCAGCAGTTTAGGGACAGGGAACACCGGGGAGCTGTTTTTT

d_gene: NA
v_gene: TRBV28
abundance: many
j_gene: TRBJ1-6
CDR3aa: CASSSDPGPLHF
CDR3nt: TGTGCCAGCAGTTCCGACCCAGGCCCCCTCCACTTT

d_gene: NA
v_gene: TRBV12-3/TRBV12-4
abundance: many
j_gene: TRBJ2-2
CDR3aa: CASTQASGELFF
CDR3nt: TGTGCCAGCACCCAGGCATCCGGGGAGCTGTTTTTT

d_gene: TRBD1
v_gene: TRBV10-3
abundance: medium-sized
j_gene: TRBJ1-4
CDR3aa: CAISSGGVTEKLFF
CDR3nt: TGTGCCATCAGTTCAGGGGGCGTCACTGAAAAACTGTTTTTT

d_gene: TRBD1
v_gene: TRBV6-5
abundance: once
j_gene: TRBJ1-2
CDR3aa: CASTKTGRNYGYTF
CDR3nt: TGTGCCAGCACCAAGACAGGGAGAAACTATGGCTACACCTTC

d_gene: NA
v_gene: TRBV5-1
abundance: NA
j_gene: TRBJ1-2
CDR3aa: CASSLDGRDVPSDGYTF
CDR3nt: TGCGCCAGCAGCTTGGACGGTAGGGATGTCCCCTCGGATGGCTACACCTTC

d_gene: NA
v_gene: TRBV14
abundance: NA
j_gene: TRBJ2-3
CDR3aa: CASSQIGSTDTQYF
CDR3nt: TGTGCCAGCAGCCAAATCGGTAGCACAGATACGCAGTATTTT

d_gene: NA
v_gene: TRBV2
abundance: many
j_gene: TRBJ2-7
CDR3aa: CASSERRESEQYF
CDR3nt: TGTGCCAGCAGTGAACGGAGAGAATCCGAGCAGTACTTC

d_gene: TRBD1
v_gene: TRBV7-2
abundance: many
j_gene: TRBJ2-1
CDR3aa: CASSKDRVAAEQFF
CDR3nt: TGTGCCAGCAGCAAGGACAGGGTGGCGGCTGAGCAGTTCTTC

d_gene: NA
v_gene: TRBV2
abundance: medium-sized
j_gene: TRBJ2-7
CDR3aa: CASSDRRGYEQYF
CDR3nt: TGTGCCAGCAGTGACAGGCGCGGCTACGAGCAGTACTTC

d_gene: NA
v_gene: TRBV7-9
abundance: many
j_gene: TRBJ2-1
CDR3aa: CASSFGQSPYNEQFF
CDR3nt: TGTGCCAGCAGCTTTGGACAGTCCCCCTACAATGAGCAGTTCTTC

d_gene: NA
v_gene: TRBV29-1
abundance: NA
j_gene: TRBJ2-2
CDR3aa: CSATVTSNTGELFF
CDR3nt: TGCAGCGCCACGGTTACCTCGAACACCGGGGAGCTGTTTTTT

d_gene: NA
v_gene: TRBV10-3
abundance: many
j_gene: TRBJ1-5
CDR3aa: CAISEGGSQPQHF
CDR3nt: TGTGCCATCAGTGAAGGAGGGAGCCAGCCCCAGCATTTT

d_gene: NA
v_gene: TRBV5-1
abundance: medium-sized
j_gene: TRBJ1-5
CDR3aa: CASSLTGGDQPQHF
CDR3nt: TGCGCCAGCAGCTTGACAGGCGGGGATCAGCCCCAGCATTTT

d_gene: TRBD2
v_gene: TRBV3-1
abundance: few
j_gene: TRBJ2-7
CDR3aa: CASSPNPGGAYEQYF
CDR3nt: TGTGCCAGCAGCCCCAACCCGGGGGGGGCCTACGAGCAGTACTTC

d_gene: NA
v_gene: TRBV19
abundance: many
j_gene: TRBJ1-1
CDR3aa: CASTTDTLNTEAFF
CDR3nt: TGTGCCAGTACCACGGACACCCTCAACACTGAAGCTTTCTTT

d_gene: NA
v_gene: TRBV28
abundance: NA
j_gene: TRBJ2-1
CDR3aa: CAINTGLGEQFF
CDR3nt: TGTGCCATCAATACAGGGTTGGGTGAGCAGTTCTTC